This entry is about one TCR beta chain. Antigen: not known. V gave up 6 bases and J gave up 5 bases; unmatched junction bases: 9. Germline V gene data show CDR1 as SQVTM and CDR2 as ANQGSEA. There are 14 residues in the CDR3. Profiling relied on immunoSEQ multiplex PCR, and the TCRdb table lists in-frame clones only, not all of them. The sample includes hundreds of thousands of clones, about 91% of them seen just once. CD45RO-negative cells were positively selected for CCR7, leaving out terminally differentiated effector memory CD45RA+ cells. This entry is derived from a study of shared clonotypes between healthy human individuals. Study findings and constraints: Naive CD4 clonotypes were shared across a few donors at roughly 5.3%. Clonotype sharing across donors was expected to vary with sequencing depth.

The sequence was collected from a man younger than 40 in good health. This chain uses TRBV29-1 with TRBJ2-7; TRBD1 aligns across 11 bases. The specimen was naive CD8+ T cells sorted from blood. In nucleotides, the CDR3 is TGCAGCGTGGTTCCGGGACAGGGGGACGACGAGCAGTACTTC. Residues: CSVVPGQGDDEQYF.